This T cell receptor beta chain originates from a study of T cells expressing NK-cell markers. About the research overall: Sorted CD3+CD56+NKG2C+, CD3+CD56+NKG2C- and CD3+CD56-NKG2C+ T-cell subsets were beta-chain profiled. Most of the eight sequenced donors tested HCMV-seropositive; one tested seronegative.

Using the 5' RACE reads, TCRdb records one entry per CDR3 protein without DNA. The sample's table shows some 16,000 distinct CDR3 sequences. The CDR3 totals 15 residues. The V gene's germline CDR1 is MNHNS and CDR2 SASEGT. Study outcomes and limitations: In a handful of donors, dominant clonotypes made up about 25-60.1% of CD3+CD56-NKG2C+ cells. Questions lingered over whether expanded NKG2C+ T cell clones were HCMV-specific.

A remark on this clonotype: Its antigen is unknown.

The receptor was isolated from a man aged 18-70 years in good health. The specimen was blood T cells: a sorted CD56 or NKG2C T cell subset, CD4+ or CD8+ T cells, or bulk PBMC T cells (not recorded which). The chain has TRBV6-1 and TRBJ2-7; TCRdb's D call, TRBD2, is unchecked because there is no DNA. The CDR3 spells CASKPLRDQIYEQYF.